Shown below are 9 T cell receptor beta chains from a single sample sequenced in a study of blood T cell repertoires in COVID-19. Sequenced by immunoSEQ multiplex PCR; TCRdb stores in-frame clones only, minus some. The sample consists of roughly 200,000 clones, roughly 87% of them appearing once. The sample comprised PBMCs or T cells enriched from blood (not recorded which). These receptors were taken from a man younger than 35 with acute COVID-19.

CDR3 DNA: TGTGCCAGCAGTGACCAGGAGAACACTGAAGCTTTCTTT. Its translation: CASSDQENTEAFF. V gene TRBV6-4 combines with J gene TRBJ1-1; D unclear. Germline V CDR1 and CDR2: MRHNA, SNTAGT. With 2 bases removed from V and 1 base from J, the gap between germline ends came to 5 bases. This CDR3 spans 13 amino acids.

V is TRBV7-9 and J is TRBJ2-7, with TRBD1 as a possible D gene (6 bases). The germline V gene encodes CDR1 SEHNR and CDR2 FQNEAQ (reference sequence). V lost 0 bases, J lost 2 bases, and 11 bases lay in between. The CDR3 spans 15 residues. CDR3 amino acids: CASSLANRVPYEQYF. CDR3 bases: TGTGCCAGCAGCTTAGCTAACAGGGTCCCCTACGAGCAGTACTTC.

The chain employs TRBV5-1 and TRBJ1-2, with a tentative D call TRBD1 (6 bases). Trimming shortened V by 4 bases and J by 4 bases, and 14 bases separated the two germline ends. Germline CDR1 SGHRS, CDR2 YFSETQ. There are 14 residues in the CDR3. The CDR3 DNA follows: TGCGCCAGCAGCCCCGAGGGGGTCCGCTATGGCTACACCTTC. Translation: CASSPEGVRYGYTF.

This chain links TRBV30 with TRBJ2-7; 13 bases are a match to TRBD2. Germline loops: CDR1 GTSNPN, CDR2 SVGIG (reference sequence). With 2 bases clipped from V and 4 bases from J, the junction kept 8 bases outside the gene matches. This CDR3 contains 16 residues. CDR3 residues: CAWSYRRTSGSYEQYF. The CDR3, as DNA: TGTGCCTGGAGTTACCGAAGGACTAGCGGGAGTTACGAGCAGTACTTC.

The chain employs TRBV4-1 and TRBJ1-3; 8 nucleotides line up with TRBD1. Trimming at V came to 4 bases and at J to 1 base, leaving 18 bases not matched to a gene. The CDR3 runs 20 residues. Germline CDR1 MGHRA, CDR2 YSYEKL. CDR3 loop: CASSRQRPGQALSSGNTIYF. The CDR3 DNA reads TGCGCCAGCAGCCGACAACGACCGGGACAGGCTCTTTCTTCTGGAAACACCATATATTTT.

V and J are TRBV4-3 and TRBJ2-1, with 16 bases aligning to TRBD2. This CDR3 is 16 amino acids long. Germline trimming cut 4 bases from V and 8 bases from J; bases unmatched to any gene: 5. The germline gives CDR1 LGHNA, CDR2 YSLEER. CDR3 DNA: TGCGCCAGCAGCCCCGGGACTAGCGGGAGGGGGCATGAGCAGTTCTTC. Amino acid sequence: CASSPGTSGRGHEQFF.

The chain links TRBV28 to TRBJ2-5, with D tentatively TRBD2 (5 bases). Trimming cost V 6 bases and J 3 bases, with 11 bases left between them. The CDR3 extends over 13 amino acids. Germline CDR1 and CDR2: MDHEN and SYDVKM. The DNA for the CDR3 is TGTGCCAGCAGCCCCGGACTGGAAGAGACCCAGTACTTC. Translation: CASSPGLEETQYF.

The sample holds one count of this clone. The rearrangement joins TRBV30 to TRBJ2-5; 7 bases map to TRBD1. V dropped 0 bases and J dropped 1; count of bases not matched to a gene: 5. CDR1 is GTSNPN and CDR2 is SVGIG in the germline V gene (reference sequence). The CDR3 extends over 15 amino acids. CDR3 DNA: TGTGCCTGGAGTGTCGAGGGGACAGCCCAAGAGACCCAGTACTTC. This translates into CAWSVEGTAQETQYF.

The CDR3 region has the DNA TGTGCCAGCGGGGATTGGGACAGGGGGATCGGCTACACCTTC. Protein sequence: CASGDWDRGIGYTF. The chain links TRBV2 to TRBJ1-2; 11 nucleotides match TRBD1. There are 14 residues in the CDR3. From germline, CDR1 is SNHLY and CDR2 FYNNEI. The V and J ends lost 8 bases and 8 bases, in that order; junction bases with no gene match: 10.